Sequencing of this T cell receptor (beta chain) was carried out in a study of human CD8 memory T cell subsets. Study-wide points: The stem-like memory and precursor exhausted T cell populations displayed similarly high diversity, which was not the case for effector memory cells.

For stem-like memory CD8+ T cells (TSTEM), the phenotype was CCR7+ PD-1- TIGIT-. As concerns this clonotype: Its antigen is not identified.

UMI-labeled 5' RACE was used, and it produced the TCR beta libraries. The authors' processing: Functional CDR3 beta clonotypes, numbering between roughly 2,600 and 20,000, were present in each TCR beta library. TCRdb re-called the 5' RACE reads and shows each CDR3 protein once, DNA omitted. The V and J calls and clone size come from TCRdb's table, not from the authors' own analysis. Seen in this sample are about 17,000 distinct CDR3 sequences; the ten most common clones hold around 5.4%. The CDR3 spans 12 residues. Per germline, CDR1 LGHNA and CDR2 YSLEER. The sequence was collected from a human donor in good health. Source material: CD8+ stem-like memory T cells (TSCM and TCM) sorted from PBMCs. Subset in this sample: stem-like memory CD8 T cells (TSTEM), CCR7+ PD-1- TIGIT-. The rearrangement joins TRBV4-3 to TRBJ2-1; TCRdb's D call, TRBD2, is unchecked because there is no DNA. CDR3 sequence: CASSTSGNEQFF.